These 10 T cell receptor beta chains were all obtained from the same sample, sequenced in a study of CD8+ T cells in alopecia areata. Investigators isolated RNA and reverse transcribed it into cDNA to act as the sequencing template. This table comes from immunoSEQ multiplex PCR, and its TCRdb copy is limited to in-frame clones, with some not included. Here the sample spans about 210,000 clones, 66% being singletons. Sample treatment: oral pan-JAK inhibitor, 5-10 mg twice daily. Material: CD4+ T cells sorted from blood, obtained at approximately week 42, from a patient treated with tofacitinib. All receptors derive from a human donor with alopecia areata.

The chain recombines TRBV7-2 with TRBJ2-2; a possible D gene is TRBD2 (7 bases). Germline V gives CDR1 SGHTA, CDR2 FQGNSA. V lost 2 bases and J 6 bases, leaving 22 bases between the germline ends. The CDR3 is made up of 18 amino acids. The CDR3 nucleotides are TGTGCCAGCAGCTTACGCTGGGGGGGCACCCGTTCGGCCGGGGAGCTGTTTTTT. This encodes CASSLRWGGTRSAGELFF.

This clone was observed at least ten times. The chain couples TRBV5-1 to TRBJ1-5; D is uncertain. The V gene's germline CDR1 is SGHRS and CDR2 YFSETQ. The CDR3 is 16 residues long. The germline V and J ends were trimmed by 2 bases and 0 bases, with 12 bases remaining between them. The DNA of the CDR3 is TGCGCCAGCAGCTTCACAGACAAACTTAGCAATCAGCCCCAGCATTTT. As protein: CASSFTDKLSNQPQHF.

The chain combines TRBV2 with TRBJ1-1, with D perhaps TRBD1 (6 bases). The CDR3 spans 14 residues. V was trimmed by 8 bases and J by 1 base, leaving 14 bases between them. The germline V gene has CDR1 SNHLY and CDR2 FYNNEI. The CDR3 loop is CASGGGSRNTEAFF. The CDR3 nucleotides read TGTGCCAGCGGAGGGGGTTCCAGGAACACTGAAGCTTTCTTT.

The V call is TRBV15, the J call TRBJ2-3; D is ambiguous. CDR1 LNHNV and CDR2 YYDKDF come from the germline V gene (reference sequence). This CDR3 region has 12 residues. V lost 1 base and J lost 5, with 4 bases in between. CDR3 DNA: TGTGCCACCAGCAGAGGGGAAGATACGCAGTATTTT. It specifies CATSRGEDTQYF. The variable domain in full, completed from reference TRBV15 and TRBJ2-3, reads DAMVIQNPRYQVTQFGKPVTLSCSQTLNHNVMYWYQQKSSQAPKLLFHYYDKDFNNEADTPDNFQSRRPNTSFCFLDIRSPGLGDTAMYLCATSRGEDTQYFGPGTRLTVL.

In its sample, this clone was seen a few times. The V and J genes are TRBV6-5 and TRBJ2-7, with D possibly being TRBD1 (5 bases). The CDR3 runs to 13 residues. Germline V gene lookup returns CDR1 MNHEY and CDR2 SVGAGI. Trimming removed 1 base from V and 6 bases from J, with 10 bases in between. As DNA, the CDR3 is TGTGCCAGCAGTTACTTCGATCAGGGCGAGCAGTACTTC. Translated, it gives CASSYFDQGEQYF.

V gene TRBV11-3 combines with J gene TRBJ2-5, with 12 bases that match TRBD2. V was clipped by 5 bases and J by 4 bases; unmatched bases: 5. CDR1 and CDR2 (germline): SGHNT, YENEEA. There are 15 residues in the CDR3. This CDR3 is CASSPGLAGRETQYF. The CDR3 DNA reads TGTGCCAGCAGCCCCGGACTAGCGGGGAGAGAGACCCAGTACTTC.

The chain is built from TRBV29-1 and TRBJ2-6, with D possibly matching TRBD1 (5 bases). The CDR3 contains 13 residues. The germline V gene has CDR1 SQVTM and CDR2 ANQGSEA. Trimming removed 7 bases from V and 2 bases from J, with 9 bases in between. The CDR3 coding sequence is TGCAGCGCGGACACCCCTGGGGCCAACGTCCTGACTTTC. Translated, it gives CSADTPGANVLTF.

A remark on this clone: In the same sample, other DNA sequences code for this CDR3. This rearrangement joins TRBV14 to TRBJ2-2; D remains unclear. The CDR3 runs to 11 residues. The germline gives CDR1 SGHDN, CDR2 FVKESK. Trimming removed 6 bases at V and 3 bases at J, with 2 bases between. In DNA, the CDR3 is TGTGCCAGCAGTTACACCGGGGAGCTGTTTTTT. Its translation: CASSYTGELFF.

Regarding this clone: This specimen includes other DNA sequences encoding the same CDR3. The V call is TRBV29-1, the J call TRBJ2-7; D gene ambiguous. The germline CDR1 and CDR2 sequences are SQVTM and ANQGSEA. This CDR3 is built from 12 residues. V was pared by 4 bases and J by 1 base, with 8 bases between. CDR3: CSVGSVSYEQYF. The DNA of the CDR3 is TGCAGCGTTGGTTCGGTTTCCTACGAGCAGTACTTC.

V usage is TRBV30 and J usage is TRBJ1-4; 7 bases align to TRBD1. V lost 3 bases and J lost 7; bases outside the gene matches: 5. CDR3 length equals 13 residues. Per the germline V gene, CDR1 is GTSNPN and CDR2 is SVGIG (reference sequence). CDR3 region: CAWRSRGTEKLFF. CDR3 coding DNA: TGTGCCTGGAGGTCCAGGGGGACTGAAAAACTGTTTTTT.